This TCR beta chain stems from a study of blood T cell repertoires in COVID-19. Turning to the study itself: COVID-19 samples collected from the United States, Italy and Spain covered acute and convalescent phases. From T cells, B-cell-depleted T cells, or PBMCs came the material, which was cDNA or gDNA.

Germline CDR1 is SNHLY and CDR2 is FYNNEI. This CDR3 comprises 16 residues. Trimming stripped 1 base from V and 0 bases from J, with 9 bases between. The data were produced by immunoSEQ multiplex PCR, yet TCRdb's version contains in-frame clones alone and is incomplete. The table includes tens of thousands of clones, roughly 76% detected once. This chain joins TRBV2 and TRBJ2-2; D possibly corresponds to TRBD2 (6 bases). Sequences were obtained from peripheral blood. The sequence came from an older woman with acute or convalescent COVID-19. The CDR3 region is CASSEELASNTGELFF. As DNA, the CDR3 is TGTGCCAGCAGTGAAGAACTAGCATCGAACACCGGGGAGCTGTTTTTT.